This entry features one T cell receptor (beta chain) sequence. The data were taken from a study of technical replicates of blood from several donors. Libraries were prepared by immunoSEQ multiplex PCR; TCRdb keeps only in-frame clonotypes and omits some of them. Here the sample spans roughly 76,000 clones, approximately 86% being singletons. In germline, CDR1 is ENHRY, CDR2 SYGVKD. V lost 1 base, J lost 8 bases, and 6 bases lay in between. This CDR3 contains 12 residues. Input material: PBMCs. This TCR came from a human donor in good health. Some clones in this sample may be carry-over from other donors' samples. This chain connects TRBV10-3 to TRBJ2-1; D gene unclear. The CDR3 DNA reads as TGTGCCATCAGTGAGTTTAGAGATGAGCAGTTCTTC. It yields the protein CAISEFRDEQFF.